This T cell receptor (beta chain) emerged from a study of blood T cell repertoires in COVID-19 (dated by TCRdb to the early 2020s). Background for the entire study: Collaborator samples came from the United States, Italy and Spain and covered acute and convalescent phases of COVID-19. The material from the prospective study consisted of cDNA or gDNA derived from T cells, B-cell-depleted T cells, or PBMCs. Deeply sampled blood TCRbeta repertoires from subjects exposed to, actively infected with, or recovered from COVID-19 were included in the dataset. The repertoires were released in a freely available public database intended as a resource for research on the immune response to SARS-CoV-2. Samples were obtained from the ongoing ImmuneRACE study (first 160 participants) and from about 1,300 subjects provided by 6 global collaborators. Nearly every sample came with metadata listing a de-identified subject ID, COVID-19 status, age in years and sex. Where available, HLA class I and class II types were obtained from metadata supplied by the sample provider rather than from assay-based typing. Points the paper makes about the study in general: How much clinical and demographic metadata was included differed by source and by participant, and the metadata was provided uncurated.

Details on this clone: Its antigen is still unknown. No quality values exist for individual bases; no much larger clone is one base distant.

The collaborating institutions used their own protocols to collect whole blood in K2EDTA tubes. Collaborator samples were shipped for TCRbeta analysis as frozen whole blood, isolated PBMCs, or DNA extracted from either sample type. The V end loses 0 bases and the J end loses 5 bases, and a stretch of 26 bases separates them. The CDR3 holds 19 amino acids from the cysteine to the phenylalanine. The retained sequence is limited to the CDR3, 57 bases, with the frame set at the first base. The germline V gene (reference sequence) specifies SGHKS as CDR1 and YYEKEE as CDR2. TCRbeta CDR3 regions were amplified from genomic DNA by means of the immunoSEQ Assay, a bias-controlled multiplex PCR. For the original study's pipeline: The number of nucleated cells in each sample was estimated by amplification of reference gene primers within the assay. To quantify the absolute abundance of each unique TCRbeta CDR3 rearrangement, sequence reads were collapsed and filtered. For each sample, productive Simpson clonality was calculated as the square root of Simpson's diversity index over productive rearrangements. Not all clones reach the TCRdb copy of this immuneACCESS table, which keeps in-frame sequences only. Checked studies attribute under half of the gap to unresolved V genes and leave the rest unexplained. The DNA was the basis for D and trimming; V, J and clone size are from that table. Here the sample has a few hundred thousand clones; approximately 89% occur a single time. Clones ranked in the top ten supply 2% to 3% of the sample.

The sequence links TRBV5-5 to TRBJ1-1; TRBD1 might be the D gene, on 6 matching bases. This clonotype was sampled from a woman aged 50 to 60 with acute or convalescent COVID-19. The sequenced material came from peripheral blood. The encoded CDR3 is CASSLEFIQGLVEGTEAFF. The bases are TGTGCCAGCAGCTTGGAGTTCATACAGGGTCTAGTCGAGGGAACTGAAGCTTTCTTT.